This TCR beta chain was obtained from a study of CD8+ T cells in alopecia areata. General study findings and limits: Normal skin contains resident alphabeta T cells, and these are also sequenced in scalp samples.

This clone was seen only a few times. What it binds is unknown. Gene names and germline refer to mouse. The sequenced fragment ends 4 residues before the CDR3 boundary, so the rest is inferred from the germline J gene. Sorting of pooled cutaneous lymph node cells used CD4, CD8alpha, NKG2D, NKG2ACE and other markers. cDNA reverse transcribed from extracted RNA served as the sequencing template. Measured with immunoSEQ multiplex PCR; TCRdb has only the in-frame clones, and not every one. Listed for the sample are over 250,000 clones, none seen a single time. Germline lookup yields CDR1 NSQYPW and CDR2 LRSPGD (reference sequence). After removal of 3 bases from V and 0 bases from J, the junction contained 10 bases not matched to a gene. The CDR3 is 17 amino acids.

The clonotype comes from a C3H/HeJ mouse with alopecia areata. This strain's MHC haplotype is H2-k. The sample was CD4+ T cells sorted from a lymph node. The V gene is TRBV1, the J gene TRBJ2-7; TRBD2 matches at 8 bases. The CDR3 sequence: CTCSAPRLGPSSYEQYF. Incomplete CDR3 DNA: TGCACCTGCAGTGCCCCTCGACTGGGGCCCAGCTCCTAT.